The clone carrying this T cell receptor (beta chain) has just one count. Unmatched junction bases numbered 8, after V lost 5 bases and J lost 5 bases. Germline V lookup: CDR1 SGHAT, CDR2 FQNNGV. This CDR3 is 15 amino acids long. These data are taken from a study of blood T cell repertoires in COVID-19. This table comes from immunoSEQ multiplex PCR, and its TCRdb copy is limited to in-frame clones, with some not included. The top ten hold about 5.1% of the sample, which has 200,000 to 250,000 clones, about 85% seen once. The rearrangement joins TRBV11-2 to TRBJ2-2, with 7 bases that match TRBD1. This sequence was found in a woman aged 55-70 years who had recovered from COVID-19. The sequencing input was peripheral blood. The chain's CDR3 is CASSQAGTVTGELFF. The CDR3 nucleotides read TGTGCCAGCAGCCAGGCCGGGACAGTGACCGGGGAGCTGTTTTTT.